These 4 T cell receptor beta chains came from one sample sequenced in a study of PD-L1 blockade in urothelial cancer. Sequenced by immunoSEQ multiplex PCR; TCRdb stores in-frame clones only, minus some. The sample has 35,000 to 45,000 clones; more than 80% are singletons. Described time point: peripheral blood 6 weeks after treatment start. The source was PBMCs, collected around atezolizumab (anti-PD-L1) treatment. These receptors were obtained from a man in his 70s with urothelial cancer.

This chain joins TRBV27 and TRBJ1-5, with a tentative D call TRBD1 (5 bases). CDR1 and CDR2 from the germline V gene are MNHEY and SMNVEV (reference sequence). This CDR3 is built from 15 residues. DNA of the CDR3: TGTGCATCGGGGCGGCGGGAAGTGGGCAATCAGCCCCAGCATTTT. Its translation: CASGRREVGNQPQHF.

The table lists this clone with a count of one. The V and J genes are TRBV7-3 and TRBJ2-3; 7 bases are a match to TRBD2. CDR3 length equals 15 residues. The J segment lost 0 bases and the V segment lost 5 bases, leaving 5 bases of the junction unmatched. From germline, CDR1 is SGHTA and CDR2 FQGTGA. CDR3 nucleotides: TGTGCCAGCAGCCCGCAGCGGGGTAGCACAGATACGCAGTATTTT. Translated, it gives CASSPQRGSTDTQYF.

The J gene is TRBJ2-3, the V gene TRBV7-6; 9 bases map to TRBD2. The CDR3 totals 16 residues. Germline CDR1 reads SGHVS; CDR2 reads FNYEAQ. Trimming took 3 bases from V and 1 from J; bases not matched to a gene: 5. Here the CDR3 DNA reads TGTGCCAGCAGCTTGCGGACTAGCGCCCGCACAGATACGCAGTATTTT. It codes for CASSLRTSARTDTQYF.

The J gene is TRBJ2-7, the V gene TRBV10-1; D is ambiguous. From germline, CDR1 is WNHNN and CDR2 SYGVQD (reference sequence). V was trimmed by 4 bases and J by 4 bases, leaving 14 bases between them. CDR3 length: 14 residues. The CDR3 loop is CASSVTSGGYEQYF. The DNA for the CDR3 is TGCGCCAGCAGTGTAACGTCCGGCGGTTACGAGCAGTACTTC.